The 14 T cell receptor beta chains reported below all come from one sample, sequenced in a study of T cells expressing NK-cell markers. TCRdb reprocessed the 5' RACE reads, with one entry per CDR3 protein and no DNA. The sample holds just under 150,000 distinct CDR3 sequences. Sequencing input: blood T cells: a sorted CD56 or NKG2C T cell subset, CD4+ or CD8+ T cells, or bulk PBMC T cells (not recorded which). Receptors originate from a man aged 18-30 years in good health.

V and J are TRBV3-1 and TRBJ2-1; absent DNA, TCRdb's TRBD1 call cannot be checked. Looked up from germline, CDR1 is LGHDT and CDR2 is YNNKEL (reference sequence). The CDR3 has 16 amino acids. CDR3 sequence reads: CASSQVMGASYNEQFF.

The V and J genes are TRBV20-1 and TRBJ2-2; without DNA, the TCRdb call of TRBD2 cannot be checked. CDR1 is DFQATT and CDR2 is SNEGSKA in the germline V gene (reference sequence). The CDR3 covers 15 residues. CDR3 region: CSARIPGGRTGELFF.

CDR3 loop: CASSVGLGGGFGYTF. The chain joins TRBV9 to TRBJ1-2. Per the germline V gene, CDR1 is SGDLS and CDR2 is YYNGEE. This CDR3 is built from 15 residues.

The V call is TRBV28, the J call TRBJ1-3; as DNA is missing, the TRBD1 call by TCRdb cannot be tested. The V gene's germline CDR1 is MDHEN and CDR2 SYDVKM. This CDR3 is built from 15 residues. The CDR3 loop reads CASIMRGAYGNTIYF.

The chain couples TRBV24-1 to TRBJ2-1; TCRdb gives TRBD1 as the D gene, but with no DNA this cannot be confirmed. The germline gives CDR1 KGHDR, CDR2 SFDVKD. The CDR3 loop spans 17 amino acids. Here the CDR3 reads CATSAGQGAAGDLEQFF.

The chain links TRBV12-3 or TRBV12-4 to TRBJ2-1; TCRdb gives TRBD2 as the D gene, but with no DNA this cannot be confirmed. CDR3 size: 14 residues. Here the CDR3 reads CASSLPGLWNEQFF.

V and J are TRBV6-5 and TRBJ2-1; the TCRdb call, TRBD2, lacks DNA for checking. Germline-derived CDR1 and CDR2 are MNHEY and SVGAGI. This CDR3 has 15 amino acids. The CDR3 sequence is CASSSASGGYNEQFF.

V and J are TRBV20-1 and TRBJ2-1. The CDR3 length is 11 residues. Germline-derived CDR1 and CDR2 are DFQATT and SNEGSKA (reference sequence). The CDR3 loop reads CSAHNYNEQFF.

The chain combines TRBV4-3 with TRBJ2-7. The CDR3 extends over 14 amino acids. Germline V gene lookup returns CDR1 LGHNA and CDR2 YSLEER. The CDR3 spells CASSQDSGTYEQYF.

The chain recombines TRBV9 with TRBJ2-7; absent DNA, TCRdb's TRBD1 call cannot be checked. CDR1 is SGDLS and CDR2 is YYNGEE in the germline V gene. The CDR3 sequence is 16 residues long. CDR3 in amino acids: CASSVAGGAPTYEQYF.

Here the CDR3 reads CASSPKGQDQETQYF. The chain combines TRBV2 with TRBJ2-5; without DNA, the TCRdb call of TRBD1 cannot be checked. CDR1 and CDR2 (germline): SNHLY, FYNNEI. The CDR3 runs 15 residues.

The chain has TRBV4-3 and TRBJ2-3; TCRdb's D call of TRBD2 is untestable without DNA. The germline gives CDR1 LGHNA, CDR2 YSLEER. This CDR3 spans 15 amino acids. The CDR3 sequence: CASSQVASGTDTQYF.

V usage is TRBV29-1 and J usage is TRBJ2-3. The CDR3 length is 13 residues. Looked up from germline, CDR1 is SQVTM and CDR2 is ANQGSEA. The CDR3 loop reads CSVEDRAADTQYF.

The chain joins TRBV29-1 to TRBJ2-1; absent DNA, TCRdb's TRBD2 call cannot be checked. CDR1 and CDR2 (germline): SQVTM, ANQGSEA. The CDR3 consists of 16 residues. The CDR3 loop reads CSVEGLAGSHYNEQFF.